This T cell receptor beta chain was retrieved from a study of vaccination and CD4 T cells after COVID-19. As for the study in general: Samples were taken after vaccination, a median of roughly 70 days after dose two, with a range of 14 to 241.

On this clonotype: Its matching antigen is unknown.

The CDR3 loop spans 17 amino acids. Germline V gene lookup returns CDR1 SNHLY and CDR2 FYNNEI. V was clipped by 1 base and J by 1 base, with 14 bases between them. General study points: Within convalescent individuals, 304 out of 307 vaccine-specific clones proved to be spike mono-reactive. Convalescent patients had a median roughly 86% of post-vaccine SARS-CoV-2-reactive clones that were detected only after vaccination, not before it.

Treatment meaning: approximately 9-day PBMC culture with coronavirus spike peptide pools or control peptides (ViraFEST assay). Once cultured roughly 10 days, CD4+ T cells underwent isolation by negative selection. Once obtained from cultured CD4+ T cells, the DNA was sequenced using the Oncomine TCR Beta short-read assay. TCRdb fed the PCR reads into MiXCR, producing one record per CDR3 protein. Among some 13,000 distinct CDR3 sequences listed, less than 80% were seen once. This TCR derives from a human donor who had recovered from COVID-19. The chain couples TRBV2 to TRBJ1-3; a weak D match, TRBD1 (6 bases). Sequenced input: CD4+ T cells from blood, cultured in vitro. The CDR3 DNA follows: TGTGCCAGCAGTGAAGTTTGGGGGGCGCGTTCTGGAAACACCATATATTTT. Translation: CASSEVWGARSGNTIYF.